This TCR beta chain was documented in a study of blood T cell repertoires in COVID-19 (dated by TCRdb to 2018 to 2020). Study-level background: Collaborator samples came from the United States, Italy and Spain and covered acute and convalescent phases of COVID-19. Where available, HLA class I and class II types were taken from metadata supplied by the sample provider and were not determined by assay-based typing. The material from the prospective study consisted of cDNA or gDNA derived from T cells, B-cell-depleted T cells, or PBMCs. The repertoires were made available in a free public database intended to serve as a resource for research on the immune response to SARS-CoV-2. Deeply sampled blood TCRbeta repertoires from subjects exposed to, actively infected with, or recovered from COVID-19 were included in the dataset. The sample metadata nearly always contained a de-identified subject ID, COVID-19 status, age in years and sex. The samples were drawn from the first 160 participants of the ongoing ImmuneRACE study and from 1,254 subjects provided by 6 global collaborators.

Notes on this clone: Its antigen is unknown. Within one base of it there is no much larger clone, and no base qualities were kept.

Participants in the prospective study were aged about 18 to 95 years, lived in more than 20 United States geographic areas, and enrolled through a virtual design. In the prospective study, cohorts were assigned on the basis of participant-reported clinical history obtained from a screening survey and a study questionnaire. For ImmuneRACE Cohort 3, a participant was defined as recovered based on two consecutive negative NP/OP PCR tests, clearance by a healthcare professional, or resolution of symptoms. In the prospective study, whole blood, serum and a nasopharyngeal or oropharyngeal swab were collected from each participant by mobile phlebotomists. Participants in the prospective study had the option to provide additional blood draws and questionnaires over a 2-month period. Prospective study blood samples were shipped either frozen or at room temperature before DNA extraction. Study-wide conclusions, independent of this receptor: The quantity of clinical and demographic metadata differed by source and by participant and was supplied without curation.

From cysteine to phenylalanine, the CDR3 is 16 amino acids long. The DNA shown is the 48-base CDR3, in frame from base 1. Reading the germline V gene gives CDR1 MNHEY and CDR2 SVGAGI. The germline V end is reduced by 2 bases and the J end by 8 bases; junction bases left unmatched: 6. TCRbeta CDR3 regions were amplified from genomic DNA using the immunoSEQ Assay, a bias-controlled multiplex PCR. For the original study's pipeline: Nucleated cell counts per sample were estimated from amplification of reference gene primers within the assay. To quantify the absolute abundance of each unique TCRbeta CDR3 rearrangement, sequence reads were collapsed and filtered. Productive Simpson clonality was computed per sample as the square root of Simpson's diversity index over productive rearrangements. This immuneACCESS table, as held by TCRdb, lists in-frame sequences with V and J called but not all clones. Of the missing ones, under half trace to an unresolved V gene in checked studies; the others have no known cause. That table furnishes V, J and clone size, whereas the DNA furnished D and trimming. This sample holds fewer than 400,000 clones; around 84% were observed only once. The ten most abundant clones make up about 4.2% of the sample.

The sample comprised PBMCs or T cells enriched from blood (not recorded which). The V and J segments used are TRBV6-5 and TRBJ2-1; TRBD2 matches 13 bases in the middle. This clonotype was sampled from a man aged 25 to 45 who had recovered from COVID-19. The DNA sequence reads TGTGCCAGCAGTTACGCCGGACTAGCGGGAGTCTATGAGCAGTTCTTC. The translation is CASSYAGLAGVYEQFF.